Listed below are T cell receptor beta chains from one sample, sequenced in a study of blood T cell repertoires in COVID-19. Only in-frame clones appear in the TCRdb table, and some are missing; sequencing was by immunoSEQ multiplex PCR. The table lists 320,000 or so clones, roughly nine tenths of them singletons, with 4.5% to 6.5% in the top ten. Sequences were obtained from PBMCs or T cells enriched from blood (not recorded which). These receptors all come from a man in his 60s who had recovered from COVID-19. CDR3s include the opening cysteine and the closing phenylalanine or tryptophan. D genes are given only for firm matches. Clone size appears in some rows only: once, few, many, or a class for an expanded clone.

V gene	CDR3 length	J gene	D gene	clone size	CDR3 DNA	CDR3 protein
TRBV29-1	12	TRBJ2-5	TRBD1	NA	TGCAGCGTTCGACAGGGCGTAGAGACCCAGTACTTC	CSVRQGVETQYF
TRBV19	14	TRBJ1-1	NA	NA	TGTGCCAGTAGTATATGGAGGAGGACCACTGAAGCTTTCTTT	CASSIWRRTTEAFF
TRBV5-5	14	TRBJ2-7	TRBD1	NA	TGTGCCAGCAGCACGGGACAGGGGAATTACGAGCAGTACTTC	CASSTGQGNYEQYF
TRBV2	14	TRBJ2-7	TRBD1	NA	TGTGCCACAGAGGCTGACAGGGTGTCCTACGAGCAGTACTTC	CATEADRVSYEQYF
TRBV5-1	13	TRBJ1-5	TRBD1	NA	TGCGCCAGCAGCTCGGACAGGGATCAGCCCCAGCATTTT	CASSSDRDQPQHF
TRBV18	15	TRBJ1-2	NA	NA	TGTGCCAGCTCACCAGAGGTCGAGGTGAGGGGGAGCTACACCTTC	CASSPEVEVRGSYTF
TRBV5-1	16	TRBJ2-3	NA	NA	TGCGCCAGCACCCCGATGGCGGTTACTAGCACAGATACGCAGTATTTT	CASTPMAVTSTDTQYF
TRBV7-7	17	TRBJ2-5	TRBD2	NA	TGTGCTAGCAGCTTGGGGACGACTAGCGGGAGCTGGGGAACCCAGTACTTC	CASSLGTTSGSWGTQYF
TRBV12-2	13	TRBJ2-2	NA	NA	TGTGCAAGGCGCAAGGAGGGAGGCCGGGAGCTGTTTTTT	CARRKEGGRELFF
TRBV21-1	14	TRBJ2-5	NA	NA	TGTGCCAGCAGCGCCACAGGGTGGGGAGAGACCCAGTACTTC	CASSATGWGETQYF
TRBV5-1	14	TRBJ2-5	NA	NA	TGCGCCAGCAGCTTTTCCACGGGGCAAGAGACCCAGTACTTC	CASSFSTGQETQYF
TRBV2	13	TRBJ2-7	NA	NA	TGTGCCAGCAGTGAAGACAGCTACTACGAGCAGTACTTC	CASSEDSYYEQYF
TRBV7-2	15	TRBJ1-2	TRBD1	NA	TGTGCCAGCAGCCCCGCGACAGGGGATAACTATGGCTACACCTTC	CASSPATGDNYGYTF
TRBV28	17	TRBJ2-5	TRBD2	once	TGTGCCAGCAGTCCCCCCCCGTGGAGCGGGAGACAAGAGACCCAGTACTTC	CASSPPPWSGRQETQYF